This TCR beta chain was recovered during a study of radiotherapy plus CTLA-4 blockade in lung cancer. About the research overall: Disease control was achieved by just over 30% of patients, and objective responses by 18%.

Regarding this clone: Its target is unknown.

Those patients who had chemo-refractory metastatic non-small-cell lung cancer were given focal radiation along with CTLA-4 blockade through ipilimumab. The CDR3 has 13 amino acids. With V trimmed by 8 bases and J by 6 bases, 9 bases remained unmatched. Germline V gene sequence: CDR1 SGHAT, CDR2 FQNNGV. Findings of the study overall: TCR clones originating in tumors grew in number in blood after radiotherapy plus ipilimumab. Early shifts in blood T cell clones, with interferon-beta, reportedly predicted response best.

Only in-frame clones appear in the TCRdb table, and some are missing; sequencing was by immunoSEQ multiplex PCR. This table has 30,000 to 40,000 clones, roughly 71% appearing once. The chain recombines TRBV11-2 with TRBJ1-1, with TRBD1 identical over 7 bases. This clonotype was obtained from a human donor with non-small cell lung cancer who had stable disease on radiotherapy plus ipilimumab. The source material was peripheral blood, sampled from a patient treated with radiotherapy plus ipilimumab. The CDR3 is CASSGGRVSEAFF. The CDR3 region has the DNA TGTGCCAGCTCAGGGGGGCGGGTGTCTGAAGCTTTCTTT.